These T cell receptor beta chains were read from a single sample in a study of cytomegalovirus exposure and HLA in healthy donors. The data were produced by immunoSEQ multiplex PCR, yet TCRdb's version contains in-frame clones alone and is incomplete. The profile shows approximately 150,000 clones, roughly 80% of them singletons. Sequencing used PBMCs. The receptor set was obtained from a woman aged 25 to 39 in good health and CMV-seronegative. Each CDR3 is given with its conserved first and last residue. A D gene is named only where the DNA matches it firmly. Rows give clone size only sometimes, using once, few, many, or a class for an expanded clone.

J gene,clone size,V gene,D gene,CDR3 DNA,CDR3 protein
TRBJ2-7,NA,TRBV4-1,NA,TGCGCCAGCAGCCAAGATCAGGGAACTGACTACGAGCAGTACTTC,CASSQDQGTDYEQYF
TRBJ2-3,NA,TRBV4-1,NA,TGCGCCAGCAGCCAAGTACTACAGGGAACAGATACGCAGTATTTT,CASSQVLQGTDTQYF
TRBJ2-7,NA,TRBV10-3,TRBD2,TGTGCCATCAGTGAATCTGGCGGGGGAAATTCCTACGAGCAGTACTTC,CAISESGGGNSYEQYF
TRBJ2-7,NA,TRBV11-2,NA,TGTGCCAGCAGCTCCCCTATAATCATCCCCTACGAGCAGTACTTC,CASSSPIIIPYEQYF
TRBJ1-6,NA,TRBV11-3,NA,TGTGCCAGCAACCTAGGAGGGTACAGAGCTAATTCACCCCTCCACTTT,CASNLGGYRANSPLHF
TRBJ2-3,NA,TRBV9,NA,TGTGCCAGCAGCGTAGCGGGGTTCGGTCAGGCACGGGAAGATACGCAGTATTTT,CASSVAGFGQAREDTQYF
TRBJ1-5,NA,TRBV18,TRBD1,TGTGCCAGCTCATTCGGACAGGGGCCCACATATAATAATCAGCCCCAGCATTTT,CASSFGQGPTYNNQPQHF
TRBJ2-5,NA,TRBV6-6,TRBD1,TGTGCCAGCAGTTACATGGGACAGGGGGCAGAGACCCAGTACTTC,CASSYMGQGAETQYF
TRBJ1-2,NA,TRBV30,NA,TGTGCCTGGAGCCCCGAGATATATTTTAACTATGGCTACACCTTC,CAWSPEIYFNYGYTF
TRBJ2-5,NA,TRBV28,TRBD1,TGTGCCAGCAGTTCCCTGACAGGGGGAGAAGAGACCCAGTACTTC,CASSSLTGGEETQYF
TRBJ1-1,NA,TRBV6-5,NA,TGTGCCAGCAGTTATGGGCAGAACACTGAAGCTTTCTTT,CASSYGQNTEAFF
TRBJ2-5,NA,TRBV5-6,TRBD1,TGTGCCAGCAGCTCACAGGGGGCGTTGACCCAGTACTTC,CASSSQGALTQYF
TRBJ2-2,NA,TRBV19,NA,TGTGCCAGTAACCTCAACAGGGTCCGAGGCACCGGGGAGCTGTTTTTT,CASNLNRVRGTGELFF
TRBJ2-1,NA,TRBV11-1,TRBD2,TGTGCCAGCAGCTCCCCAGTGGGGCGGGGGGGGTTTGGGGAGCAGTTCTTC,CASSSPVGRGGFGEQFF
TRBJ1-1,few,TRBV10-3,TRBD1,TGTGCCATCAGAGACAGGGGATTGAACACTGAAGCTTTCTTT,CAIRDRGLNTEAFF
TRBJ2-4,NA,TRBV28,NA,TGTGCCAGCAGTTTATGGAACCCCCTAACAGGGTTTAATAGGGGCATTCAGTACTTC,CASSLWNPLTGFNRGIQYF
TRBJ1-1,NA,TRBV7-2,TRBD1,TGTGCCAGCAGCCCGAGGACAGGGAGGAACACTGAAGCTTTCTTT,CASSPRTGRNTEAFF